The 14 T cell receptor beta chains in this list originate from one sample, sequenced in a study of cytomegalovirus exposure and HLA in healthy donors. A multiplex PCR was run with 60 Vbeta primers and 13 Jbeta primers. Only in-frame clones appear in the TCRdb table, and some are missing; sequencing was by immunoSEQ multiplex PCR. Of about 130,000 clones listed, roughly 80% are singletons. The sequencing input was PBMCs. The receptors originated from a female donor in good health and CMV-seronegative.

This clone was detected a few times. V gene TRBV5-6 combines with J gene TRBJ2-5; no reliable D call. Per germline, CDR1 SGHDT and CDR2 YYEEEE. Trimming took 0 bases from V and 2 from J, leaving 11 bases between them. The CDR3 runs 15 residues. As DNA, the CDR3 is TGTGCCAGCAGCTTGGCGTCGGTGTCACAAGAGACCCAGTACTTC. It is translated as CASSLASVSQETQYF.

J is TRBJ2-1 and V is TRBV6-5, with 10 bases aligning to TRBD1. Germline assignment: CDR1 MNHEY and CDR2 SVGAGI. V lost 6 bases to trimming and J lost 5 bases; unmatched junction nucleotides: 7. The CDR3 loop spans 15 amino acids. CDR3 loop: CASRLDRGQNNEQFF. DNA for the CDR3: TGTGCCAGCAGACTCGACAGGGGGCAAAACAATGAGCAGTTCTTC.

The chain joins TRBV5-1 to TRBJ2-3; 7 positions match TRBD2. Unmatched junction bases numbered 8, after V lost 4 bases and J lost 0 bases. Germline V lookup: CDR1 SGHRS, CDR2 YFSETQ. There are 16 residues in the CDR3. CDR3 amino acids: CASSVYSSGSTDTQYF. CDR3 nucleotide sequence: TGCGCCAGCAGCGTGTATAGTAGCGGGAGCACAGATACGCAGTATTTT.

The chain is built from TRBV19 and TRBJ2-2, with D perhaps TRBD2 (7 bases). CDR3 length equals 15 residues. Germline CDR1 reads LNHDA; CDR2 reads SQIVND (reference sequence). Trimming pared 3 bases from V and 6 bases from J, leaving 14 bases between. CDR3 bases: TGTGCCAGTAGTATGGGGGGGCCTTACCCCGGGGAGCTGTTTTTT. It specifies CASSMGGPYPGELFF.

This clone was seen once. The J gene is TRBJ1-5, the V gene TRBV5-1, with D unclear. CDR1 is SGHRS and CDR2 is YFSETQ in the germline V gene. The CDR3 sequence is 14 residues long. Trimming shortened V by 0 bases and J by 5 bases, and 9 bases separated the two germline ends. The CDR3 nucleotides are TGCGCCAGCAGCTTGGGGGCAGGCGATCAGCCCCAGCATTTT. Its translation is CASSLGAGDQPQHF.

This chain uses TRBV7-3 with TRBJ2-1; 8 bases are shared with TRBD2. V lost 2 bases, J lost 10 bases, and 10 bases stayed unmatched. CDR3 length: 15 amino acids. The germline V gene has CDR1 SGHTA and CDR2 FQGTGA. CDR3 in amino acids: CASSLFSRGEGEQFF. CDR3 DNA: TGTGCCAGCAGCTTATTTTCGCGGGGGGAAGGCGAGCAGTTCTTC.

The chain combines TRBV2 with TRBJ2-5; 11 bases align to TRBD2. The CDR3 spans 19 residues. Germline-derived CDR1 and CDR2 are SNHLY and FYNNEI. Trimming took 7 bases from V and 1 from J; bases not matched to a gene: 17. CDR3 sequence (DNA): TGTGCCAGCAACCGAGTTAGGACTAGCGGGTTACTCTTCCAAGAGACCCAGTACTTC. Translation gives CASNRVRTSGLLFQETQYF.

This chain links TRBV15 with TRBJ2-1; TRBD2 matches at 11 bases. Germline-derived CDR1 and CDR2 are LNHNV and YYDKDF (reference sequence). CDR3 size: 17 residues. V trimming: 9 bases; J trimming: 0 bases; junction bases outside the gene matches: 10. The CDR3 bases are TGTGCCACGACTCCTAGCGGGGGGCTCCGCTCCTACAATGAGCAGTTCTTC. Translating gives CATTPSGGLRSYNEQFF.

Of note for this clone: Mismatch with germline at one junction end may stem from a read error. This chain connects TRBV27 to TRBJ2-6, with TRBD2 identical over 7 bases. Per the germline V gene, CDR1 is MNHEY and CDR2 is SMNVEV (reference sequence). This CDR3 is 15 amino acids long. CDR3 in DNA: TGTGCCAGCAGTTCACGGTGGGGAGGGGCCAACGGCCTGACTTTC. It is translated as CASSSRWGGANGLTF. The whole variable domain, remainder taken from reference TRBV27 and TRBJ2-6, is EAQVTQNPRYLITVTGKKLTVTCSQNMNHEYMSWYRQDPGLGLRQIYYSMNVEVTDKGDVPEGYKVSRKEKRNFPLILESPSPNQTSLYFCASSSRWGGANGLTFGAGSRLTVL.

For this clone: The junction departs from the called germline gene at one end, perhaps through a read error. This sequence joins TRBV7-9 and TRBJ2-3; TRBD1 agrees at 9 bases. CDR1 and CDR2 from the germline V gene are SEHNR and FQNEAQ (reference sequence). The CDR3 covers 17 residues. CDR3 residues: CSSSARVGQGVTDTQYF. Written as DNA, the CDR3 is TGTTCCAGCAGCGCCAGAGTGGGACAGGGAGTTACAGATACGCAGTATTTT.

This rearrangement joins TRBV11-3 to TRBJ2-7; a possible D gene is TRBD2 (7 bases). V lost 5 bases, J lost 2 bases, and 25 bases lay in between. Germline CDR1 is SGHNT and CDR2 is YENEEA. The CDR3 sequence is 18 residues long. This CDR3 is CASSPIGGGQAGPYEQYF. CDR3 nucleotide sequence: TGTGCCAGCAGCCCAATAGGGGGGGGGCAGGCGGGCCCCTACGAGCAGTACTTC.

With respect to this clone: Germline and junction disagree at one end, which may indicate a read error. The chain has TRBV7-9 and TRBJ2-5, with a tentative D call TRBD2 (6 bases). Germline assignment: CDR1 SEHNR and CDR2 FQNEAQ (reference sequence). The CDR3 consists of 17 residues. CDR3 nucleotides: TGTTCCAGCAGCGCTAGTCTAGCGTGGGACCACCAAGAGACCCAGTACTTC. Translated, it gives CSSSASLAWDHQETQYF.

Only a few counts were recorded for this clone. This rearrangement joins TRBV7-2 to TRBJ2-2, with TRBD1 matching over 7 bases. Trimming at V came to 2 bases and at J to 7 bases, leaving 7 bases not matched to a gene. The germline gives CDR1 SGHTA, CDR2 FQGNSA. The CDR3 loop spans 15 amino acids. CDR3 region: CASSLLTGRGGELFF. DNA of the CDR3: TGTGCCAGCAGCTTATTGACAGGGAGAGGCGGGGAGCTGTTTTTT.

CDR3 loop: CASRAGDYNEQFF. The CDR3 DNA sequence: TGTGCCAGCCGGGCGGGAGACTACAATGAGCAGTTCTTC. The chain has TRBV6-5 and TRBJ2-1; 7 nucleotides align to TRBD2. CDR1 MNHEY and CDR2 SVGAGI come from the germline V gene. V shed 8 bases, J shed 3 bases, and the junction held 4 bases outside the gene matches. CDR3 length: 13 residues.